These 27 T cell receptor beta chains originate from one sample sequenced in a study of blood T cell repertoires in COVID-19. The repertoire was sequenced with immunoSEQ multiplex PCR; TCRdb's copy has only in-frame clones and lacks some. The sample consists of over 400,000 clones, about 89% of them appearing once. Material for sequencing was peripheral blood. These receptors all come from a woman between 45 and 65 years old with COVID-19, enrolled during active disease.

The V and J genes are TRBV19 and TRBJ1-5; D gene ambiguous. The CDR3 sequence is 13 residues long. Per the germline V gene, CDR1 is LNHDA and CDR2 is SQIVND (reference sequence). Deletions cut 1 base from V and 6 bases from J, with 7 bases between. DNA of the CDR3: TGTGCCAGTAGTATAGTCGGTGGTCAGCCCCAGCATTTT. Translated: CASSIVGGQPQHF.

V and J are TRBV19 and TRBJ1-2; TRBD1 agrees at 8 bases. The CDR3 is 15 amino acids. The V segment lost 8 bases and the J segment 4 bases; nucleotides outside the gene matches: 12. Germline CDR1 and CDR2: LNHDA and SQIVND (reference sequence). The CDR3 spells CASSTWTGTGYGYTF. CDR3 coding DNA: TGTGCCAGTTCAACTTGGACAGGGACAGGCTATGGCTACACCTTC.

The rearrangement links TRBV6-1 to TRBJ1-2; 7 nucleotides align to TRBD1. CDR1 MNHNS and CDR2 SASEGT come from the germline V gene. J gave up 1 base and V 4 bases, and 9 bases lay outside the gene matches. The CDR3 extends over 16 amino acids. CDR3 coding DNA: TGTGCCAGCAGTGGAATTGGGACAGACGTTAACTATGGCTACACCTTC. Encoded protein: CASSGIGTDVNYGYTF.

The V and J genes are TRBV5-1 and TRBJ1-6, with D tentatively TRBD1 (5 bases). CDR3 length: 15 amino acids. Germline CDR1 SGHRS, CDR2 YFSETQ. V was clipped by 3 bases and J by 7 bases, with 14 bases between them. The CDR3 reads CASSSQGLPNSPLHF. The CDR3 nucleotides read TGCGCCAGCAGCTCCCAGGGCCTTCCCAATTCACCCCTCCACTTT.

V gene TRBV30 combines with J gene TRBJ1-2; possible D gene TRBD1, 5 bases. CDR3 length: 16 amino acids. V lost 0 bases and J lost 5, with 19 bases in between. CDR1 is GTSNPN, CDR2 SVGIG, per germline (reference sequence). DNA of the CDR3: TGTGCCTGGAGTGTACTCGGGCGGGAGGGACGTTATGGCTACACCTTC. Its translation is CAWSVLGREGRYGYTF.

A single count supports this clone. The rearrangement uses TRBV11-2 and TRBJ2-7; TRBD1 aligns across 7 bases. The CDR3 covers 14 residues. Germline V gene data show CDR1 as SGHAT and CDR2 as FQNNGV. V shed 2 bases and J 2 bases; nucleotides not matched to a gene: 3. CDR3 bases: TGTGCCAGCAGCTTAAGGACAGGTCCCTACGAGCAGTACTTC. This codes for CASSLRTGPYEQYF.

This clone was recorded only once. The chain uses TRBV30 and TRBJ2-1; D may be TRBD2 (7 bases). The CDR3 is 15 amino acids. Germline CDR1 is GTSNPN and CDR2 is SVGIG (reference sequence). V was cut by 0 bases and J by 4 bases, with 13 bases left in between. CDR3 residues: CAWSVGRGLYNEQFF. CDR3 coding DNA: TGTGCCTGGAGTGTAGGGCGGGGGCTTTACAATGAGCAGTTCTTC.

J is TRBJ2-7 and V is TRBV28; D is possibly TRBD2 (5 bases). With 5 bases removed from V and 4 bases from J, the gap between germline ends came to 18 bases. Looked up from germline, CDR1 is MDHEN and CDR2 is SYDVKM. The CDR3 totals 15 residues. This CDR3 is CASSPDLTGIYEQYF. The DNA of the CDR3 is TGTGCCAGCAGTCCTGACCTAACGGGGATTTACGAGCAGTACTTC.

The rearrangement joins TRBV2 to TRBJ2-5; TRBD1 matches at 7 bases. This CDR3 has 16 amino acids. Unmatched junction bases numbered 7, after V lost 0 bases and J lost 3 bases. Germline assignment: CDR1 SNHLY and CDR2 FYNNEI. CDR3 nucleotides: TGTGCCAGCAGTGAAGCTGGGGACAGCGATGAAGAGACCCAGTACTTC. Amino acids: CASSEAGDSDEETQYF.

The gene calls are TRBV19 and TRBJ1-6, with 7 bases identical to TRBD1. The CDR3 extends over 15 amino acids. Germline CDR1 and CDR2: LNHDA and SQIVND (reference sequence). After removal of 0 bases from V and 10 bases from J, the junction contained 6 bases not matched to a gene. The CDR3 loop reads CASSIDGTVKSPLHF. The CDR3 nucleotides read TGTGCCAGTAGTATAGATGGGACAGTAAAGTCACCCCTCCACTTT. The whole variable domain, remainder taken from reference TRBV19 and TRBJ1-6, is DGGITQSPKYLFRKEGQNVTLSCEQNLNHDAMYWYRQDPGQGLRLIYYSQIVNDFQKGDIAEGYSVSREKKESFPLTVTSAQKNPTAFYLCASSIDGTVKSPLHFGNGTRLTVT.

The CDR3 bases are TGTGCCAGTACCCGACAGGGGGCGATTACGGGGAACTATGGCTACACCTTC. It encodes CASTRQGAITGNYGYTF. The chain uses TRBV19 and TRBJ1-2; TRBD1 aligns across 10 bases. Per the germline V gene, CDR1 is LNHDA and CDR2 is SQIVND (reference sequence). CDR3 length: 17 amino acids. V trimming: 7 bases; J trimming: 2 bases; junction bases outside the gene matches: 13.

This clone is a singleton in its sample. This rearrangement joins TRBV2 to TRBJ2-7; 8 nucleotides agree with TRBD2. The length of the CDR3 is 15 residues. With V trimmed by 8 bases and J by 3 bases, 12 bases remained unmatched. The germline V gene encodes CDR1 SNHLY and CDR2 FYNNEI. CDR3 nucleotides: TGTGCCAGCTTCCCGGTTGGCGGGGGGTACTACGAGCAGTACTTC. Translation: CASFPVGGGYYEQYF.

The chain recombines TRBV10-3 with TRBJ1-3; D call uncertain. CDR3 length equals 17 residues. V lost 0 bases, J lost 0 bases, and 12 bases lay in between. Germline V gene sequence: CDR1 ENHRY, CDR2 SYGVKD. The CDR3 loop is CAISESKATASGNTIYF. The CDR3 bases are TGTGCCATCAGTGAGTCGAAAGCCACTGCCTCTGGAAACACCATATATTTT.

This chain joins TRBV5-1 and TRBJ1-1, with 11 bases that match TRBD1. Looked up from germline, CDR1 is SGHRS and CDR2 is YFSETQ. The CDR3 is 15 amino acids. J lost 6 bases, V lost 2 bases, and 6 bases had no gene match. CDR3 nucleotides: TGCGCCAGCAGCTTTGAGCCGGGACAGGGGGCTGAAGCTTTCTTT. Its protein is CASSFEPGQGAEAFF.

The chain links TRBV9 to TRBJ1-1; perhaps TRBD1 as D (6 bases). This CDR3 contains 16 residues. V lost 0 bases, J lost 4 bases, and 16 bases lay in between. CDR1 and CDR2 (germline): SGDLS, YYNGEE. The CDR3 reads CASSVDGIQGTTEAFF. The CDR3 region has the DNA TGTGCCAGCAGCGTAGACGGAATCCAGGGGACCACTGAAGCTTTCTTT. The complete variable domain, with remaining parts taken from reference TRBV9 and TRBJ1-1, reads DSGVTQTPKHLITATGQRVTLRCSPRSGDLSVYWYQQSLDQGLQFLIQYYNGEERAKGNILERFSAQQFPDLHSELNLSSLELGDSALYFCASSVDGIQGTTEAFFGQGTRLTVV.

The DNA of the CDR3 is TGTGCCAGCAGTCTTGGCGGGGGGGCCTACAATGAGCAGTTCTTC. Its protein is CASSLGGGAYNEQFF. The chain combines TRBV5-4 with TRBJ2-1; 9 bases fit TRBD2. The junction had 5 bases not matched to a gene; V was cut back by 5 bases and J by 2 bases. This CDR3 has 15 amino acids. Germline CDR1 and CDR2: SGHNT and YYREEE (reference sequence).

V usage is TRBV5-4 and J usage is TRBJ2-3; D unclear. The CDR3 is 16 residues long. The V end lost 3 bases, the J end lost 2 bases, and 16 bases lay between the germline ends. CDR1 is SGHNT and CDR2 is YYREEE in the germline V gene (reference sequence). Written as DNA, the CDR3 is TGTGCCAGCAGCTACACCTCGCGGCCCTTCACAGATACGCAGTATTTT. Residues: CASSYTSRPFTDTQYF.

CDR3 DNA: TGTGCCAGCAGGAAAACCGGGACAGGGTGGGAGACCCAGTACTTC. Amino acids: CASRKTGTGWETQYF. V and J are TRBV6-5 and TRBJ2-5, with 9 positions matching TRBD1. Germline-derived CDR1 and CDR2 are MNHEY and SVGAGI. Trimming cost V 6 bases and J 5 bases; bases outside gene matches: 10. This CDR3 has 15 amino acids.

The CDR3 loop reads CASSLDTSTEAFF. CDR3 coding DNA: TGCGCCAGCAGCTTGGACACGTCCACTGAAGCTTTCTTT. The rearrangement links TRBV5-1 to TRBJ1-1, with D uncertain. V lost 0 bases to trimming and J lost 4 bases, with 7 bases between them. CDR1 and CDR2 (germline): SGHRS, YFSETQ. The CDR3 totals 13 residues.

The V gene is TRBV30, the J gene TRBJ2-7; TRBD2 agrees at 7 bases. Germline loops: CDR1 GTSNPN, CDR2 SVGIG (reference sequence). V was pared by 0 bases and J by 1 base, with 3 bases of the junction left unmatched. The CDR3 is made up of 14 amino acids. The CDR3, as DNA: TGTGCCTGGAGTGTCGGGGGGTCTTCCTACGAGCAGTACTTC. It codes for CAWSVGGSSYEQYF.

This clone was seen a handful of times. The chain joins TRBV2 to TRBJ2-3; 14 positions match TRBD2. The length of the CDR3 is 16 residues. Looked up from germline, CDR1 is SNHLY and CDR2 is FYNNEI. After removal of 6 bases from V and 4 bases from J, the junction contained 6 bases not matched to a gene. The CDR3 sequence: CASRMLTSGGADTQYF. The CDR3 coding sequence is TGTGCCAGCAGGATGCTGACTAGCGGGGGGGCAGATACGCAGTATTTT.

This chain joins TRBV30 and TRBJ2-7, with D perhaps TRBD1 (6 bases). The germline V and J ends were trimmed by 0 bases and 6 bases, with 21 bases remaining between them. The length of the CDR3 is 16 residues. Per the germline V gene, CDR1 is GTSNPN and CDR2 is SVGIG (reference sequence). CDR3 protein: CAWSVRRTESYIEQYF. CDR3 in DNA: TGTGCCTGGAGTGTACGAAGGACAGAATCTTACATCGAGCAGTACTTC.

J is TRBJ2-1 and V is TRBV14; 7 bases align to TRBD1. Germline values: CDR1 SGHDN, CDR2 FVKESK. The CDR3 has 14 amino acids. V trimming: 0 bases; J trimming: 9 bases; junction bases outside the gene matches: 5. The CDR3 sequence is CASSQDRGQLEQFF. The CDR3 coding sequence is TGTGCCAGCAGCCAAGATCGGGGACAGCTTGAGCAGTTCTTC.

With respect to this clone: Other DNA sequences from this sample encode an identical CDR3 as well. This chain uses TRBV30 with TRBJ1-2; D is undetermined. CDR3 length: 11 amino acids. Per germline, CDR1 GTSNPN and CDR2 SVGIG (reference sequence). The ends were cut back, 0 bases at V and 7 bases at J, with 6 bases in the middle. The CDR3 coding sequence is TGTGCCTGGAGTGTTGGGAGTGGCTACACCTTC. Its translation: CAWSVGSGYTF.

The chain carries TRBV5-4 and TRBJ2-1, with 8 nucleotides matching TRBD2. The germline gives CDR1 SGHNT, CDR2 YYREEE (reference sequence). This CDR3 has 14 residues. V lost 0 bases, J lost 7 bases, and 3 bases stayed unmatched. The CDR3 DNA follows: TGTGCCAGCAGCTTGGCCGGGGGGGGTAATGAGCAGTTCTTC. It yields the protein CASSLAGGGNEQFF.

The V call is TRBV5-5, the J call TRBJ1-2; D possibly corresponds to TRBD1 (6 bases). The V end was cut by 0 bases, the J end by 3 bases, with 12 bases between. Germline V CDR1 and CDR2: SGHKS, YYEKEE (reference sequence). The CDR3 covers 15 residues. For the CDR3, the DNA is TGTGCCAGCAGCTTGGACCCGACAGGCTACTATGGCTACACCTTC. Translating gives CASSLDPTGYYGYTF.

The gene calls are TRBV3-1 (or the pseudogene TRBV3-2) and TRBJ2-1; 8 positions agree with TRBD1. The germline V gene has CDR1 LGHDT and CDR2 YNNKEL (reference sequence). The V gene end was trimmed by 2 bases and the J gene end by 0 bases; junction bases not matched to a gene: 9. There are 18 residues in the CDR3. The CDR3 loop is CASSQRTGGRSSYNEQFF. DNA for the CDR3: TGTGCCAGCAGCCAAAGAACAGGGGGTAGGAGCTCCTACAATGAGCAGTTCTTC.